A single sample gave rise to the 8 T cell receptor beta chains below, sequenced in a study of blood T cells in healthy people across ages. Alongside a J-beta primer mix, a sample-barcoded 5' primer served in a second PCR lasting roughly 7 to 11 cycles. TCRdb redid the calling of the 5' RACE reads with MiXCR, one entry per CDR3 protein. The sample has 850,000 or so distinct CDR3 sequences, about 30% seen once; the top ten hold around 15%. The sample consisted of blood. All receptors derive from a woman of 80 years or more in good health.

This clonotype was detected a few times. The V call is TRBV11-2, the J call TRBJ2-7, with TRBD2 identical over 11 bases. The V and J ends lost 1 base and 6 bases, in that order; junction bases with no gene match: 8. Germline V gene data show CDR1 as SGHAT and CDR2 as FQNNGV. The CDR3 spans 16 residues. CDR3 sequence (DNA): TGTGCCAGCAGCTTAGCGGTAGCGGGGGGGCCAATCGAGCAGTACTTC. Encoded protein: CASSLAVAGGPIEQYF.

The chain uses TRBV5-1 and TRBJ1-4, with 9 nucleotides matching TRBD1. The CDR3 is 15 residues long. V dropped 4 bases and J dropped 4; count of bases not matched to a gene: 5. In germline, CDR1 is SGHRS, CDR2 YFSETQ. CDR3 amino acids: CASSPQTGGNEKLFF. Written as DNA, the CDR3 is TGCGCCAGCAGCCCTCAGACAGGGGGTAATGAAAAACTGTTTTTT.

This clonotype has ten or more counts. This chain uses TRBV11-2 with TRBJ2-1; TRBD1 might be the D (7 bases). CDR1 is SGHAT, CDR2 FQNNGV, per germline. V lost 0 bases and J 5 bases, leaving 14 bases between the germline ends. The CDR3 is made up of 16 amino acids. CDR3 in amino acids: CASSLDRGGTDNEQFF. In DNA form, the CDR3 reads TGTGCCAGCAGCTTAGATCGTGGGGGGACAGACAATGAGCAGTTCTTC.

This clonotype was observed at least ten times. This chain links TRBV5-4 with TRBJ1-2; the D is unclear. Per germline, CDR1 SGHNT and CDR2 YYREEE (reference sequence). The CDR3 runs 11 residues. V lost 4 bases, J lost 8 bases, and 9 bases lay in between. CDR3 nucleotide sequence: TGTGCCAGCAGCGGCGGGAGGGGCTACACCTTC. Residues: CASSGGRGYTF.

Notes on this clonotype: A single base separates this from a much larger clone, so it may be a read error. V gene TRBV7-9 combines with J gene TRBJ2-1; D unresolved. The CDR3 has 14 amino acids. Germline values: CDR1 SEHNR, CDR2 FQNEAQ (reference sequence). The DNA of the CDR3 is TGTGCCAGCAGCTTAGGTATTTCCTACAATGAGCGGTTCTTC. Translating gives CASSLGISYNERFF.

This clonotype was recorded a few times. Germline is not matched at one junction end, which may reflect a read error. As DNA, the CDR3 is TGTGCCTGCAGTGCGACACCCTTGATGGGCGAGCAGTACTTC. This gives the protein CACSATPLMGEQYF. The chain recombines TRBV6-5 with TRBJ2-4; D is undetermined. The closer fit of TRBJ2-7 to the DNA end suggests the J call may be wrong. Looked up from germline, CDR1 is MNHEY and CDR2 is SVGAGI. The length of the CDR3 is 14 residues.

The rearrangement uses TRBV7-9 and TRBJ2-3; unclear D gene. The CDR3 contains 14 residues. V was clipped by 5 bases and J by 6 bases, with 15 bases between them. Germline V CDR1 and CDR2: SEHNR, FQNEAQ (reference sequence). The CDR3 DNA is TGTGCCAGCAGCCCCCTTCCAACGGGCGATACGCAGTATTTT. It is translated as CASSPLPTGDTQYF.

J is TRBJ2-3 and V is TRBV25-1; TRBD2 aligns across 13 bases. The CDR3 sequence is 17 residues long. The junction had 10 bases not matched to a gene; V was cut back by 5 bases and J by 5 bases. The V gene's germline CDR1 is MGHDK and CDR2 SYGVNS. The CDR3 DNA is TGTGCCAGCAGTTCAACTAGCGGGGGGGCCGGGGAAGATACGCAGTATTTT. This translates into CASSSTSGGAGEDTQYF.